This TCR beta chain was observed in a study of blood T cell repertoires in COVID-19. Study-wide context: Samples of COVID-19 (acute and convalescent) were obtained from the United States, Italy and Spain.

The CDR3 has 13 residues. Germline V gene data show CDR1 as LNHDA and CDR2 as SQIVND (reference sequence). V lost 6 bases, J lost 5 bases, and 4 bases stayed unmatched. This clone was seen once. Per the original data handling: How many nucleated cells were present was estimated from reference gene primer amplification. The repertoire was sequenced with immunoSEQ multiplex PCR; TCRdb's copy has only in-frame clones and lacks some. That table furnishes V, J and clone size, whereas the DNA furnished D and trimming. This table holds about 64,000 clones, around 83% found once. The chain combines TRBV19 with TRBJ2-7, with 10 bases that match TRBD1. Material for sequencing was peripheral blood. The sequence was obtained from a human donor in a cohort sampled during active COVID-19. The CDR3: CASSRDRGNEQYF. The CDR3 DNA follows: TGTGCCAGTAGCCGGGACAGGGGCAACGAGCAGTACTTC.